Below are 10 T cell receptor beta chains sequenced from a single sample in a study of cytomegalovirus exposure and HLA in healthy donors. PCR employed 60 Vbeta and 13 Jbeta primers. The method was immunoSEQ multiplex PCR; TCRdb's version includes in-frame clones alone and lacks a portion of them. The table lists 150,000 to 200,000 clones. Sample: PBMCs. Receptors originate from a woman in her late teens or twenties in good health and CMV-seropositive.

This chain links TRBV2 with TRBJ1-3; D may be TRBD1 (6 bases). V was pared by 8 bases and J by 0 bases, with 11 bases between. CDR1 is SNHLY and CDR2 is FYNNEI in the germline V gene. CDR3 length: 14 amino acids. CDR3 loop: CASAWDNSGNTIYF. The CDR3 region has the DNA TGTGCCAGCGCTTGGGACAACTCTGGAAACACCATATATTTT.

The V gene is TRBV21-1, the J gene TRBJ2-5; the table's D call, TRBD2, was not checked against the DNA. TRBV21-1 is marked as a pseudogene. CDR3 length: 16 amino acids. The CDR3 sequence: CASRILRVREKGTQYF. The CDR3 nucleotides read TGTGCCAGCAGAATCCTCCGGGTTCGGGAGAAGGGGACCCAGTACTTC.

CDR3 sequence reads: CASSSPRLAGASSYNEQFF. The CDR3 nucleotides are TGTGCCAGCAGCTCCCCTCGACTAGCGGGGGCCAGCTCCTACAATGAGCAGTTCTTC. The genes are TRBV7-2 and TRBJ2-1, with 12 bases identical to TRBD2. Germline lookup yields CDR1 SGHTA and CDR2 FQGNSA. This CDR3 is built from 19 residues. With V trimmed by 4 bases and J by 0 bases, 10 bases remained unmatched.

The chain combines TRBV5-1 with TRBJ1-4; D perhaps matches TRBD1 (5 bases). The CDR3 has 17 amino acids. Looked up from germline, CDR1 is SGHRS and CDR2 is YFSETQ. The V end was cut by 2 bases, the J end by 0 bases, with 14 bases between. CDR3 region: CASSLGWGVATNEKLFF. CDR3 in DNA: TGCGCCAGCAGCTTAGGATGGGGGGTTGCAACTAATGAAAAACTGTTTTTT. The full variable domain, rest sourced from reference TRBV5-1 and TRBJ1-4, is KAGVTQTPRYLIKTRGQQVTLSCSPISGHRSVSWYQQTPGQGLQFLFEYFSETQRNKGNFPGRFSGRQFSNSRSEMNVSTLELGDSALYLCASSLGWGVATNEKLFFGSGTQLSVL.

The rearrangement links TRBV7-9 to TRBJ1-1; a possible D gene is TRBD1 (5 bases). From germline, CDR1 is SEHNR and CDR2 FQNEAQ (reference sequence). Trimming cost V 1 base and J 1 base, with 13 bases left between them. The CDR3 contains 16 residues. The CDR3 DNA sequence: TGTGCCAGCAGCTTAGGCAGAGCTACAGGGAACACTGAAGCTTTCTTT. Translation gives CASSLGRATGNTEAFF. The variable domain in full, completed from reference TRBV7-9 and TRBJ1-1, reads DTGVSQNPRHKITKRGQNVTFRCDPISEHNRLYWYRQTLGQGPEFLTYFQNEAQLEKSRLLSDRFSAERPKGSFSTLEIQRTEQGDSAMYLCASSLGRATGNTEAFFGQGTRLTVV.

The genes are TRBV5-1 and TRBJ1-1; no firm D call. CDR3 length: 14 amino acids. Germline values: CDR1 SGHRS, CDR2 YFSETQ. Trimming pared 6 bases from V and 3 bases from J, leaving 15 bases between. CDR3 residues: CASKEGRSDTEAFF. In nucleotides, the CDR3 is TGCGCCAGCAAGGAGGGTAGATCGGACACTGAAGCTTTCTTT.

The CDR3 DNA reads as TGTGCCAGCAGCCCTCCTTCGGGGAGCTCCTACGAGCAGTACTTC. Residues: CASSPPSGSSYEQYF. This chain links TRBV11-3 with TRBJ2-7, with D possibly TRBD2 on 5 matching bases. Germline V gene data show CDR1 as SGHNT and CDR2 as YENEEA. V dropped 5 bases and J dropped 0 bases, with 14 bases sitting between them. CDR3 size: 15 residues.

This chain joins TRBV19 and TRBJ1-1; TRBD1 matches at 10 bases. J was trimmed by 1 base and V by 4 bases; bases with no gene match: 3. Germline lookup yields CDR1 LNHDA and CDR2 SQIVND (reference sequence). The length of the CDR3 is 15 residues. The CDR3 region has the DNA TGTGCCAGTAGTAAGGACAGGGGGACGAACACTGAAGCTTTCTTT. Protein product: CASSKDRGTNTEAFF.

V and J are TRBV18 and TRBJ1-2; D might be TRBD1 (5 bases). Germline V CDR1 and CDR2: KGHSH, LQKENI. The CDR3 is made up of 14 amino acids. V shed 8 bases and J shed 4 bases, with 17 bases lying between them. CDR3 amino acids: CASEMAPGSYGYTF. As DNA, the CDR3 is TGTGCCAGCGAGATGGCCCCAGGGTCCTATGGCTACACCTTC.

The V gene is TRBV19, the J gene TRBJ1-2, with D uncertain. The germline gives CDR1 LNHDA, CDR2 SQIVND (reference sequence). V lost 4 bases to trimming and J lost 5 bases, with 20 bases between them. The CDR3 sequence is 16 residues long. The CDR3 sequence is CASSSPQRGLLYGYTF. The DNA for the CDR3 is TGTGCCAGTAGTAGCCCACAGCGGGGTCTTTTATATGGCTACACCTTC. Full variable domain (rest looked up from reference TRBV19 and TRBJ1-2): DGGITQSPKYLFRKEGQNVTLSCEQNLNHDAMYWYRQDPGQGLRLIYYSQIVNDFQKGDIAEGYSVSREKKESFPLTVTSAQKNPTAFYLCASSSPQRGLLYGYTFGSGTRLTVV.